The T cell receptor (beta chain) under discussion was sequenced for a study of neoadjuvant anti-PD-1 for oral cavity cancer. Study as a whole: Before surgery, most patients got three to four biweekly 3 mg/kg nivolumab doses. Around day 43, patients without progression received a fourth nivolumab dose before surgery.

Some clones are missing from TCRdb's copy, which holds only in-frame ones; the method was immunoSEQ multiplex PCR. The table has roughly 15,000 clones, roughly three fifths seen once. Trimming stripped 7 bases from V and 4 bases from J, with 14 bases between. The CDR3 has 13 residues. Germline loops: CDR1 SNHLY, CDR2 FYNNEI. PBMCs were not maintained or expanded in culture before analysis. The sequenced sample was PBMCs, obtained before nivolumab (anti-PD-1) treatment. The V gene is TRBV2, the J gene TRBJ2-7, with D possibly TRBD2 on 6 matching bases. The TCR comes from a person aged 35-79 years with oral cavity squamous cell carcinoma. As DNA, the CDR3 is TGTGCCAGCACCCGGGGAGGTAATTACGAGCAGTACTTC. It is translated as CASTRGGNYEQYF.